The 14 T cell receptor beta chains listed next were all sequenced from one sample in a study of Graves' ophthalmopathy and Graves' hyperthyroidism. Amplification of TCR beta CDR3 regions used RNA transcripts. An initial RT-PCR round employing HTBI primers preceded a second-round multiplex PCR. TCRdb used MiXCR to reprocess the multiplex PCR reads, holding one entry per CDR3 protein. Among some 400,000 distinct CDR3 sequences listed, 15% to 20% were seen once. The sequenced material came from peripheral blood. These receptors were obtained from a woman between 18 and 29 years old with Graves' ophthalmopathy.

The chain has TRBV28 and TRBJ1-1; D may be TRBD1 (6 bases). CDR1 and CDR2 (germline): MDHEN, SYDVKM. The CDR3 totals 16 residues. V was pared by 3 bases and J by 5 bases, with 19 bases between. The CDR3 sequence is CASSFFRGSTWTEAFF. DNA of the CDR3: TGTGCCAGCAGTTTCTTTAGGGGGAGTACTTGGACTGAAGCTTTCTTT.

This clonotype showed up many times. The gene calls are TRBV20-1 and TRBJ2-7, with D possibly being TRBD2 (5 bases). Germline assignment: CDR1 DFQATT and CDR2 SNEGSKA (reference sequence). The CDR3 sequence is 16 residues long. The V and J ends lost 2 bases and 1 base respectively, with 18 bases between them. CDR3 amino acids: CSARMVPDSKSYEQYF. DNA for the CDR3: TGCAGTGCTAGAATGGTCCCGGACTCGAAATCCTACGAGCAGTACTTC.

This clonotype was picked up many times. The genes are TRBV25-1 and TRBJ1-5, with no clear D. Germline CDR1 MGHDK, CDR2 SYGVNS. The CDR3 is made up of 12 amino acids. The V and J ends lost 11 bases and 7 bases respectively, with 15 bases between them. CDR3 region: CAAAGQGQPQHF. DNA for the CDR3: TGTGCCGCCGCCGGTCAAGGACAGCCCCAGCATTTT.

Ten or more counts support this clonotype. This sequence joins TRBV28 and TRBJ1-2, with 9 bases fitting TRBD1. V shed 6 bases, J shed 4 bases, and the junction held 9 bases outside the gene matches. The CDR3 is 15 residues long. Germline lookup yields CDR1 MDHEN and CDR2 SYDVKM. The CDR3 here is CASRATGGRFYGYTF. As DNA, the CDR3 is TGTGCCAGCAGGGCGACAGGGGGGCGGTTCTATGGCTACACCTTC.

In its sample, this clonotype was seen many times. The J gene is TRBJ2-4, the V gene TRBV29-1, with 9 bases fitting TRBD1. The length of the CDR3 is 20 residues. The ends lost 4 bases at V and 0 bases at J; junction bases unmatched: 19. The germline V gene has CDR1 SQVTM and CDR2 ANQGSEA. This chain's CDR3 is CSVVGAGTGSGWLAKNIQYF. In DNA, the CDR3 is TGCAGCGTTGTGGGAGCCGGGACAGGGTCGGGTTGGCTAGCCAAAAACATTCAGTACTTC.

This clonotype was seen repeatedly, ten times or more. The chain joins TRBV28 to TRBJ2-5; the D is unclear. CDR3 size: 11 residues. The germline V and J ends were trimmed by 2 bases and 9 bases, with 7 bases remaining between them. Germline CDR1 and CDR2: MDHEN and SYDVKM. CDR3 bases: TGTGCCAGCAGTTTAGGAGAAGCCCAGTACTTC. Residues: CASSLGEAQYF.

This clonotype was detected ten times or more. The chain is built from TRBV20-1 and TRBJ2-4; the D gene is possibly TRBD1 (5 bases). Deletions cut 6 bases from V and 4 bases from J, with 19 bases between. The CDR3 loop spans 15 amino acids. Germline-derived CDR1 and CDR2 are DFQATT and SNEGSKA (reference sequence). The CDR3 here is CSALTGLERKNIQYF. Here the CDR3 DNA reads TGCAGTGCCCTAACAGGCCTCGAAAGGAAAAACATTCAGTACTTC.

V usage is TRBV9 and J usage is TRBJ1-6; a weak D match, TRBD1 (6 bases). Germline assignment: CDR1 SGDLS and CDR2 YYNGEE. CDR3 length: 15 residues. Trimming cost V 0 bases and J 13 bases, with 17 bases left between them. CDR3 sequence: CASSVEGGGTRPLHF. CDR3 DNA: TGTGCCAGCAGCGTAGAGGGGGGCGGGACGAGGCCCCTCCACTTT.

This sequence joins TRBV5-1 and TRBJ1-1; the D gene is possibly TRBD1 (6 bases). V shed 4 bases and J shed 2 bases, with 15 bases lying between them. The CDR3 runs 15 residues. Germline V gene lookup returns CDR1 SGHRS and CDR2 YFSETQ. The CDR3 here is CASSTLWTANTEAFF. CDR3 sequence (DNA): TGCGCCAGCAGCACCCTCTGGACAGCAAACACTGAAGCTTTCTTT. Complete variable domain (other parts from reference TRBV5-1 and TRBJ1-1): KAGVTQTPRYLIKTRGQQVTLSCSPISGHRSVSWYQQTPGQGLQFLFEYFSETQRNKGNFPGRFSGRQFSNSRSEMNVSTLELGDSALYLCASSTLWTANTEAFFGQGTRLTVV.

This clonotype showed up just once. This sequence joins TRBV7-2 and TRBJ2-7; D unresolved. This CDR3 spans 15 amino acids. Deletions cut 6 bases from V and 2 bases from J, with 17 bases between. Per germline, CDR1 SGHTA and CDR2 FQGNSA. CDR3 protein: CASSEGPSVTYEQYF. CDR3 nucleotides: TGTGCCAGCAGTGAAGGCCCAAGCGTTACCTACGAGCAGTACTTC.

This clonotype was seen a few times. The chain employs TRBV6-1 and TRBJ2-7, with D maybe TRBD1 (5 bases). The CDR3 consists of 17 residues. Trimming removed 6 bases from V and 0 bases from J, with 21 bases in between. Germline V CDR1 and CDR2: MNHNS, SASEGT. CDR3 sequence (DNA): TGTGCCAGCAGGCCCTACTCCTCCAGGGTCGGCTCCTACGAGCAGTACTTC. Translation: CASRPYSSRVGSYEQYF.

This clonotype was seen ten or more times. This chain connects TRBV6-7 to TRBJ2-7, with D tentatively TRBD1 (6 bases). TRBV6-7 is an open reading frame whose function is uncertain. V gave up 2 bases and J gave up 5 bases, with 22 bases separating them. The CDR3 is 17 residues long. The CDR3, as DNA: TGTGCCAGCAGTTACCGGACAGCTACCCTTCACGCCCACGAGCAGTACTTC. Encoded protein: CASSYRTATLHAHEQYF.

This clonotype was counted at least ten times. The rearrangement joins TRBV11-2 to TRBJ1-5; D is uncertain. This CDR3 region has 12 residues. V dropped 5 bases and J dropped 3 bases, with 5 bases sitting between them. The germline V gene has CDR1 SGHAT and CDR2 FQNNGV. The CDR3 DNA reads as TGTGCCAGCAGCCCCCCCAATCAGCCCCAGCATTTT. Protein: CASSPPNQPQHF.

The V call is TRBV6-1, the J call TRBJ2-2; 9 nucleotides agree with TRBD2. The CDR3 consists of 14 residues. Trimming cost V 8 bases and J 5 bases; bases outside gene matches: 6. CDR1 MNHNS and CDR2 SASEGT come from the germline V gene. The CDR3 loop reads CASDSGSGTGELFF. The DNA of the CDR3 is TGTGCCAGCGATAGCGGGAGTGGGACCGGGGAGCTGTTTTTT.